These 17 T cell receptor beta chains originate from one sample sequenced in a study of early T cells in non-severe SARS-CoV-2 infection. TCRdb fed the 5' RACE reads into MiXCR, producing one record per CDR3 protein. This table holds 30,000 to 35,000 distinct CDR3 sequences, around 7% found once. The sequenced sample consisted of whole blood. The receptors come from an adult who was a healthcare worker with PCR-confirmed SARS-CoV-2 infection or an uninfected control (not recorded which).

This clonotype showed up just a few times. The chain joins TRBV20-1 to TRBJ1-1, with 7 bases matching TRBD1. Germline trimming cut 3 bases from V and 7 bases from J; bases unmatched to any gene: 5. The CDR3 has 12 residues. Germline CDR1 DFQATT, CDR2 SNEGSKA (reference sequence). The CDR3 DNA sequence: TGCAGTGCTAGTAGAGGGGGCTTTGAAGCTTTCTTT. Translated: CSASRGGFEAFF.

The rearrangement links TRBV7-6 to TRBJ2-5; D is possibly TRBD1 (7 bases). Germline assignment: CDR1 SGHVS and CDR2 FNYEAQ. V was shortened by 2 bases and J by 5 bases, with 15 bases between the two germline ends. The length of the CDR3 is 15 residues. The CDR3: CASSLSQGGWETQYF. In nucleotides, the CDR3 is TGTGCCAGCAGCTTATCCCAGGGGGGTTGGGAGACCCAGTACTTC.

This clonotype was counted at least ten times. The chain joins TRBV19 to TRBJ2-3, with 12 nucleotides matching TRBD2. V shed 7 bases, J shed 0 bases, and the junction held 8 bases outside the gene matches. The V gene's germline CDR1 is LNHDA and CDR2 SQIVND (reference sequence). CDR3 size: 17 residues. The CDR3 is CASKRLAGGTSTDTQYF. The CDR3 DNA reads as TGTGCCAGTAAACGGCTAGCGGGAGGGACTAGCACAGATACGCAGTATTTT.

This clonotype was detected many times. This chain joins TRBV4-1 and TRBJ2-3, with 8 bases matching TRBD2. The germline CDR1 and CDR2 sequences are MGHRA and YSYEKL. J lost 2 bases, V lost 5 bases, and 9 bases had no gene match. This CDR3 is 16 amino acids long. The CDR3 sequence is CASSSGGLGPTDTQYF. DNA of the CDR3: TGCGCCAGCAGCTCGGGGGGACTAGGGCCCACAGATACGCAGTATTTT.

This clonotype was recorded at least ten times. The chain carries TRBV7-2 and TRBJ1-3; no definite D call. The CDR3 spans 15 residues. CDR1 and CDR2 from the germline V gene are SGHTA and FQGNSA. V lost 4 bases, J lost 0 bases, and 10 bases lay in between. Written as DNA, the CDR3 is TGTGCCAGCAGCTCACCGGGCACCTCTGGAAACACCATATATTTT. This encodes CASSSPGTSGNTIYF. Complete variable domain (other parts from reference TRBV7-2 and TRBJ1-3): GAGVSQSPSNKVTEKGKDVELRCDPISGHTALYWYRQSLGQGLEFLIYFQGNSAPDKSGLPSDRFSAERTGGSVSTLTIQRTQQEDSAVYLCASSSPGTSGNTIYFGEGSWLTVV.

This clonotype came up many times. The chain links TRBV7-9 to TRBJ2-4; possibly TRBD1 for D (5 bases). Germline CDR1 reads SEHNR; CDR2 reads FQNEAQ (reference sequence). V shed 0 bases and J shed 9 bases, with 27 bases lying between them. The CDR3 contains 19 residues. This CDR3 reads CASSLASMVQGKVSVIQYF. The CDR3 DNA follows: TGTGCCAGCAGCTTAGCCTCTATGGTTCAGGGAAAGGTATCTGTCATTCAGTACTTC.

The chain combines TRBV29-1 with TRBJ1-1; a weak D match, TRBD1 (6 bases). The CDR3 loop spans 13 amino acids. V was pared by 7 bases and J by 1 base, with 13 bases between. CDR1 is SQVTM and CDR2 is ANQGSEA in the germline V gene. The CDR3 is CSGIWGQNTEAFF. Here the CDR3 DNA reads TGCAGCGGGATATGGGGGCAGAACACTGAAGCTTTCTTT.

The rearrangement joins TRBV5-1 to TRBJ2-2; 7 bases align to TRBD1. The germline CDR1 and CDR2 sequences are SGHRS and YFSETQ. The trim removed 2 bases at V and 5 bases at J, leaving 6 bases unmatched. The CDR3 has 15 amino acids. DNA of the CDR3: TGCGCCAGCAGCTTCGAGACAGGGCAAACCGGGGAGCTGTTTTTT. Amino acids: CASSFETGQTGELFF.

This clonotype was counted between two and nine times. The V and J genes are TRBV7-6 and TRBJ2-7; 8 nucleotides line up with TRBD2. Germline V lookup: CDR1 SGHVS, CDR2 FNYEAQ. The CDR3 length is 14 residues. The junction had 6 bases not matched to a gene; V was cut back by 5 bases and J by 3 bases. The CDR3 nucleotides read TGTGCCAGCAGCCCGGGACTAGGGGTCTACGAGCAGTACTTC. Translation gives CASSPGLGVYEQYF.

This clonotype has at least ten counts. The chain is built from TRBV20-1 and TRBJ2-1; 10 bases map to TRBD2. CDR1 is DFQATT and CDR2 is SNEGSKA in the germline V gene (reference sequence). With 2 bases clipped from V and 0 bases from J, the junction kept 4 bases outside the gene matches. This CDR3 contains 16 residues. The CDR3 DNA sequence: TGCAGTGCTAGAACCCGGACTAGCGGCTCCTACAATGAGCAGTTCTTC. It yields the protein CSARTRTSGSYNEQFF.

This clonotype was recorded many times. The V and J genes are TRBV19 and TRBJ2-1; 9 bases are a match to TRBD2. The CDR3 runs 15 residues. Germline V gene lookup returns CDR1 LNHDA and CDR2 SQIVND (reference sequence). V shed 5 bases and J 8 bases; nucleotides not matched to a gene: 10. Here the CDR3 reads CASSLTSGSGDEQFF. For the CDR3, the DNA is TGTGCCAGTAGTTTGACTAGCGGATCGGGGGATGAGCAGTTCTTC. Based on the CDR3 plus reference TRBV19 and TRBJ2-1, the full variable domain is DGGITQSPKYLFRKEGQNVTLSCEQNLNHDAMYWYRQDPGQGLRLIYYSQIVNDFQKGDIAEGYSVSREKKESFPLTVTSAQKNPTAFYLCASSLTSGSGDEQFFGPGTRLTVL.

The chain links TRBV5-1 to TRBJ2-7, with TRBD1 as a possible D gene (5 bases). This CDR3 region has 16 residues. The V gene lost 1 base and the J gene lost 2 bases, with 16 bases spanning the gap. Germline CDR1 and CDR2: SGHRS and YFSETQ. The CDR3 coding sequence is TGCGCCAGCAGCTTGTGGGGCGCGGACAACACCTACGAGCAGTACTTC. It yields the protein CASSLWGADNTYEQYF.

The sample holds a few counts of this clonotype. J is TRBJ2-3 and V is TRBV5-4; 9 bases are a match to TRBD1. Per germline, CDR1 SGHNT and CDR2 YYREEE (reference sequence). The trim removed 4 bases at V and 4 bases at J, leaving 1 base unmatched. This CDR3 region has 13 residues. Here the CDR3 DNA reads TGTGCCAGCAGCCGGGACAGGGCAGATACGCAGTATTTT. It translates to CASSRDRADTQYF.

Many counts were recorded for this clonotype. The rearrangement joins TRBV6-6 to TRBJ2-1, with D unresolved. Trimming removed 2 bases at V and 4 bases at J, with 21 bases between. Germline CDR1 reads MNHNY; CDR2 reads SVGAGI (reference sequence). The CDR3 totals 18 residues. CDR3: CASSYNGRSSILYNEQFF. Here the CDR3 DNA reads TGTGCCAGCAGTTACAATGGCAGATCTTCCATACTTTACAATGAGCAGTTCTTC.

This clonotype was seen repeatedly, ten times or more. V usage is TRBV20-1 and J usage is TRBJ2-7; 9 bases match TRBD2. Germline V gene sequence: CDR1 DFQATT, CDR2 SNEGSKA (reference sequence). V was clipped by 5 bases and J by 0 bases; unmatched bases: 17. The CDR3 length is 18 residues. The CDR3 DNA reads as TGCAGTGCTGCCGGGGGGACTAGCCCCAACCCGGACTCCTACGAGCAGTACTTC. This codes for CSAAGGTSPNPDSYEQYF.

This clonotype was recorded at least ten times. The chain couples TRBV12-3 or TRBV12-4 to TRBJ2-7, with TRBD1 matching 9 bases. Trimming at V came to 6 bases and at J to 3 bases, leaving 9 bases not matched to a gene. This CDR3 is built from 15 residues. The CDR3: CASRPGQGAGYEQYF. The CDR3 nucleotides read TGTGCCAGCAGACCGGGACAGGGAGCCGGCTACGAGCAGTACTTC.

This clonotype was found many times. The chain employs TRBV28 and TRBJ2-3; D perhaps matches TRBD2 (6 bases). V was clipped by 5 bases and J by 4 bases, with 10 bases between them. This CDR3 is 13 amino acids long. Germline CDR1 and CDR2: MDHEN and SYDVKM. CDR3 region: CASSVRLADTQYF. Written as DNA, the CDR3 is TGTGCCAGCAGTGTTCGACTAGCAGATACGCAGTATTTT.